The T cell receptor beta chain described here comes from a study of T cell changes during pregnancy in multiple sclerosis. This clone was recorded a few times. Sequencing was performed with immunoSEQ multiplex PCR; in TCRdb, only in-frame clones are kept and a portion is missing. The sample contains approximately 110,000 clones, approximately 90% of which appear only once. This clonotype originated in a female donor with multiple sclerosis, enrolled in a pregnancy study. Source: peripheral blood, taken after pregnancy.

The CDR3 DNA reads as TGTGCCAGCAGTGAAGGGACAGGGACCACGACCCAGCATTTT. This gives the protein CASSEGTGTTTQHF. V usage is TRBV2 and J usage is TRBJ1-5, with 8 bases that match TRBD1. V trimming: 1 base; J trimming: 11 bases; junction bases outside the gene matches: 7. Germline V CDR1 and CDR2: SNHLY, FYNNEI. This CDR3 spans 14 amino acids.